The 17 T cell receptor beta chains below were found in one sample sequenced in a study of tumor and adjacent non-tumor tissue in lung cancer (dated by TCRdb to 2017 to 2018). RNA was isolated from bulk, unsorted tissue, and RNA quality was assessed with a NanoDrop ND-1000 and an Agilent 2100. Libraries were made using multiplex PCR. For sequencing, an Illumina HiSeq 2500 was employed. Following protocols modified from ARM-PCR, the researchers constructed TCRbeta libraries through three rounds of nested PCR with primers (Table S4). TCRdb itself trimmed the public reads at Q25 with fastp, ran MiXCR and retained productive beta chains. For every CDR3 protein sequence, its rows merge into one entry that carries the most common genes and DNA. Counted in this sample were tens of thousands of distinct CDR3 sequences; about three quarters of them appeared once. The top ten clones comprise roughly 12% of the sample.

Sequencing was performed on lung tumor tissue. The origin of the receptors is a woman aged 45 to 65 with non-small cell lung cancer.

Note on this clonotype: A read error may produce the germline difference seen at one junction end. The V and J genes are TRBV4-1 and TRBJ2-2, with D perhaps assigned TRBD1 or TRBD2 (5 bases each). CDR3 size: 13 residues. Germline V CDR1 and CDR2: MGHRA, YSYEKL. The CDR3 DNA is TGCACCACCACCTGGGGGAACACTGGGGAGCTGTTTTTT. Translated, it gives CTTTWGNTGELFF.

This chain joins TRBV15 and TRBJ2-1, with D perhaps TRBD2 (6 bases). The germline gives CDR1 LNHNV, CDR2 YYDKDF (reference sequence). Trimming left V 1 base short and J 9 bases short, with 16 bases between. This CDR3 has 15 residues. The DNA for the CDR3 is TGTGCCACCAGCAGAGGTACGGAGGACTACTTTGAGCAGTTCTTC. Translated: CATSRGTEDYFEQFF.

As concerns this clonotype: Since a much larger clone is just one base distant, this may be a read error. V is TRBV24-1 and J is TRBJ2-7; TRBD1 agrees at 8 bases. Germline V CDR1 and CDR2: KGHDR, SFDVKD. The CDR3 loop spans 13 amino acids. With 7 bases clipped from V and 5 bases from J, the junction kept 6 bases outside the gene matches. CDR3 sequence reads: CATSGDRGDEQYF. In DNA, the CDR3 is TGTGCCACCAGCGGAGACAGGGGTGACGAGCAGTACTTC.

This clonotype was detected only once. A much larger clone differs by one base, so this may be a read error. The rearrangement joins TRBV20-1 to TRBJ1-4, with a weak D call TRBD1 (6 bases). Germline assignment: CDR1 DFQATT and CDR2 SNEGSKA (reference sequence). The V end lost 1 base, the J end lost 3 bases, and 12 bases lay between the germline ends. The CDR3 totals 15 residues. The CDR3 region is CSARGQGTANEKLFF. The CDR3 coding sequence is TGCAGTGCTAGAGGGCAGGGGACCGCTAATGAAAAACTGTTTTTT.

About this clonotype itself: A read error is possible here, since a much larger clone lies one base away. The rearrangement links TRBV7-2 to TRBJ2-7; the D call may be TRBD1 or TRBD2 (5 bases each). V gave up 1 base and J gave up 6 bases, with 13 bases separating them. The CDR3 length is 14 residues. CDR1 and CDR2 (germline): SGHTA, FQGNSA. CDR3 nucleotide sequence: TGTGCCAGCAGCTTAGATCCGTGGGGGTGCGAGCAGTACTTC. Amino acid sequence: CASSLDPWGCEQYF.

The rearrangement joins TRBV11-2 to TRBJ2-7; the D is unclear. From germline, CDR1 is SGHAT and CDR2 FQNNGV. There are 14 residues in the CDR3. The V and J ends lost 5 bases and 3 bases respectively, with 14 bases between them. CDR3 coding DNA: TGTGCCAGCAGCCTGACACACACTGTCTACGAGCAGTACTTC. Protein: CASSLTHTVYEQYF.

With respect to this clonotype: One end of the junction fails to match germline, which may point to a read error. The chain uses TRBV6-1 and TRBJ2-1, with D possibly matching TRBD1 (6 bases). The length of the CDR3 is 14 residues. The germline V gene has CDR1 MNHNS and CDR2 SASEGT. DNA of the CDR3: TGTGTCAGCAGTGGACGGACAGTGTACATTGAGCAGTTCTTC. It yields the protein CVSSGRTVYIEQFF.

The rearrangement uses TRBV6-6 and TRBJ1-1; D remains unclear. CDR1 and CDR2 (germline): MNHNY, SVGAGI (reference sequence). Trimming stripped 5 bases from V and 2 bases from J, with 12 bases between. The CDR3 length is 14 residues. The CDR3 DNA follows: TGTGCCAGCAGTCCCGTCAGCATCAACACTGAAGCTTTCTTT. Translation: CASSPVSINTEAFF.

In this sample, this clonotype turned up many times. This chain connects TRBV7-9 to TRBJ2-7; a possible D gene is TRBD2 (5 bases). This CDR3 has 12 residues. Germline V gives CDR1 SEHNR, CDR2 FQNEAQ (reference sequence). V was pared by 4 bases and J by 5 bases, with 9 bases between. The CDR3 protein is CASSSGVNEQYF. The CDR3 DNA reads as TGTGCCAGCAGCTCCGGGGTTAACGAGCAGTACTTC.

Remarks on this clonotype: The junction and the germline gene differ at one end; a read error may be behind it. V usage is TRBV11-2 and J usage is TRBJ2-3, with TRBD2 identical over 9 bases. Looked up from germline, CDR1 is SGHAT and CDR2 is FQNNGV. The CDR3 length is 17 residues. The CDR3 sequence is CSSSPLAGAGEADTQYF. The DNA for the CDR3 is TGTTCCAGTAGTCCGTTAGCGGGAGCGGGTGAGGCAGATACGCAGTATTTT.

Of note for this clonotype: A much larger clone lies a single base off, so this may be a read error. V usage is TRBV5-1 and J usage is TRBJ1-2; D gene uncertain. The V gene's germline CDR1 is SGHRS and CDR2 YFSETQ. The CDR3 is 15 amino acids. CDR3 DNA sequence: TGCGGCAGCAGTGGGCTGACGGTAGATAACTATGGCTACACCTTC. Translating gives CGSSGLTVDNYGYTF.

As concerns this clonotype: This may be a read error, as it is one base from a much larger clone. This chain uses TRBV20-1 with TRBJ1-6; D is uncertain. The CDR3 runs to 14 residues. Germline V gene sequence: CDR1 DFQATT, CDR2 SNEGSKA (reference sequence). Trimming took 7 bases from V and 6 from J, leaving 16 bases between them. The CDR3 coding sequence is TGCAGTGTTAGCGGGATTGGCCTTAATTCACCCCTCCACTTT. It is translated as CSVSGIGLNSPLHF.

As regards this clonotype: At one boundary the junction diverges from the germline segment, which might be a read error. The chain combines TRBV28 with TRBJ2-7, with TRBD2 identical over 8 bases. The CDR3 has 15 residues. Per the germline V gene, CDR1 is MDHEN and CDR2 is SYDVKM. The CDR3, as DNA: TGTGCCAATAGTCGTCAGCGGGAGTGGAGCGACGAACAGTACTTC. This translates into CANSRQREWSDEQYF.

V gene TRBV11-2 combines with J gene TRBJ2-5, with TRBD2 matching over 7 bases. The CDR3 has 14 residues. V trimming: 5 bases; J trimming: 5 bases; junction bases outside the gene matches: 8. Germline assignment: CDR1 SGHAT and CDR2 FQNNGV. For the CDR3, the DNA is TGTGCCAGCAGCCCCACCGGGGGGACCGAGACCCAGTACTTC. It is translated as CASSPTGGTETQYF. Drawing the rest from reference TRBV11-2 and TRBJ2-5, the complete variable domain is EAGVAQSPRYKIIEKRQSVAFWCNPISGHATLYWYQQILGQGPKLLIQFQNNGVVDDSQLPKDRFSAERLKGVDSTLKIQPAKLEDSAVYLCASSPTGGTETQYFGPGTRLLVL.

On this clonotype: A junction boundary mismatches the germline segment, possibly from a read error. This chain links TRBV29-1 with TRBJ2-1; TRBD2 aligns across 7 bases. The CDR3 is made up of 15 amino acids. Looked up from germline, CDR1 is SQVTM and CDR2 is ANQGSEA. This chain's CDR3 is CGVAGLVGGSNEQFF. For the CDR3, the DNA is TGCGGCGTTGCCGGACTAGTGGGAGGGTCGAATGAGCAGTTCTTC.

As for this clonotype: Relative to the germline gene, one junction end is altered; a read error may explain this. The rearrangement uses TRBV7-8 and TRBJ2-1; a weak D match, TRBD2 (6 bases). The CDR3 totals 14 residues. The germline CDR1 and CDR2 sequences are SGHVS and FQNEAQ. The CDR3 DNA reads as TGTGCCAGTAGCTTTCTGGCGGGGCTTAATGAGCAGTTATTC. Residues: CASSFLAGLNEQLF. Using reference TRBV7-8 and TRBJ2-1 for the parts outside the CDR3, the full variable domain is GAGVSQSPRYKVAKRGQDVALRCDPISGHVSLFWYQQALGQGPEFLTYFQNEAQLDKSGLPSDRFFAERPEGSVSTLKIQRTQQEDSAVYLCASSFLAGLNEQLFGPGTRLTVL.

Points on this clonotype: One end of the junction does not line up with germline, which may come from a read error. This chain joins TRBV5-4 and TRBJ1-1, with D possibly matching TRBD1 (6 bases). Germline CDR1 is SGHNT and CDR2 is YYREEE (reference sequence). CDR3 length: 13 residues. The CDR3 protein is CASSEDRNTETFF. The CDR3 bases are TGTGCCAGCAGCGAGGACAGAAACACTGAAACTTTCTTT.